Listed below are T cell receptor beta chains from one sample, sequenced in a study of T cell changes during pregnancy in multiple sclerosis. Some clones are missing from TCRdb's copy, which holds only in-frame ones; the method was immunoSEQ multiplex PCR. The sample carries tens of thousands of clones, 91% recorded once. The starting material was peripheral blood, obtained before pregnancy. The receptors come from a female donor with multiple sclerosis, enrolled in a pregnancy study. The CDR3 runs from the conserved cysteine through the conserved F or W. The D gene is left open where the match is weak. Clone sizes are given selectively: once, few, many, or a class where the clone is expanded.

clone_size: -
d_call: TRBD1
j_call: TRBJ2-6
v_call: TRBV10-3
cdr3_aa: CAMGSPFTGAGWSGANVLTF
cdr3_nt: TGTGCCATGGGGTCTCCATTTACAGGGGCCGGGTGGTCTGGGGCCAACGTCCTGACTTTC

clone_size: few
d_call: -
j_call: TRBJ1-1
v_call: TRBV29-1
cdr3_aa: CSVDGGTEAFF
cdr3_nt: TGCAGCGTTGACGGGGGGACTGAAGCTTTCTTT

clone_size: -
d_call: TRBD1
j_call: TRBJ1-5
v_call: TRBV19
cdr3_aa: CASSIGDRGNQPQHF
cdr3_nt: TGTGCCAGTAGTATAGGGGACAGAGGCAATCAGCCCCAGCATTTT

clone_size: medium-sized
d_call: TRBD1
j_call: TRBJ1-2
v_call: TRBV4-1
cdr3_aa: CASSQDRLTGEYTF
cdr3_nt: TGCGCCAGCAGCCAAGATCGGCTCACAGGGGAGTACACCTTC

clone_size: -
d_call: -
j_call: TRBJ1-1
v_call: TRBV25-1
cdr3_aa: CASRLGGADTEAFF
cdr3_nt: TGTGCCAGCCGACTAGGGGGGGCCGACACTGAAGCTTTCTTT

clone_size: -
d_call: TRBD1
j_call: TRBJ1-1
v_call: TRBV7-3
cdr3_aa: CASSVGDRGEAFF
cdr3_nt: TGTGCCAGCAGCGTAGGGGACAGGGGTGAAGCTTTCTTT

clone_size: -
d_call: TRBD1
j_call: TRBJ2-1
v_call: TRBV5-1
cdr3_aa: CASSLAYRGYNEQFF
cdr3_nt: TGCGCCAGCAGCTTGGCCTACAGGGGCTACAATGAGCAGTTCTTC

clone_size: -
d_call: TRBD2
j_call: TRBJ2-7
v_call: TRBV18
cdr3_aa: CASSLNSGRAGGEQYF
cdr3_nt: TGTGCCAGCTCACTCAATAGCGGGAGGGCCGGGGGCGAGCAGTACTTC

clone_size: once
d_call: -
j_call: TRBJ2-2
v_call: TRBV5-1
cdr3_aa: CASSLAQGRGTGELFF
cdr3_nt: TGCGCCAGCAGCTTGGCCCAAGGGAGGGGGACCGGGGAGCTGTTTTTT

clone_size: -
d_call: TRBD1
j_call: TRBJ2-5
v_call: TRBV30
cdr3_aa: CAWDRGPGEETQYF
cdr3_nt: TGTGCCTGGGACAGGGGGCCGGGAGAAGAGACCCAGTACTTC

clone_size: -
d_call: -
j_call: TRBJ1-1
v_call: TRBV4-2
cdr3_aa: CASSQGPGRGPNTEAFF
cdr3_nt: TGTGCCAGCAGCCAAGGGCCCGGGCGAGGGCCGAACACTGAAGCTTTCTTT

clone_size: -
d_call: -
j_call: TRBJ1-4
v_call: TRBV28
cdr3_aa: CASSPRAIEKLFF
cdr3_nt: TGTGCCAGCAGCCCGCGGGCAATCGAAAAACTGTTTTTT

clone_size: -
d_call: TRBD1
j_call: TRBJ2-7
v_call: TRBV7-2
cdr3_aa: CASSLGPMGQGAYEQYF
cdr3_nt: TGTGCCAGCAGCTTAGGGCCTATGGGACAGGGGGCCTACGAGCAGTACTTC

clone_size: -
d_call: -
j_call: TRBJ2-5
v_call: TRBV19
cdr3_aa: CASSISELRETQYF
cdr3_nt: TGTGCCAGTAGTATTAGCGAATTAAGAGAGACCCAGTACTTC

clone_size: -
d_call: TRBD2
j_call: TRBJ2-2
v_call: TRBV29-1
cdr3_aa: CSVQTSGGRNTGELFF
cdr3_nt: TGCAGCGTCCAGACTAGCGGAGGGCGGAACACCGGGGAGCTGTTTTTT

clone_size: -
d_call: -
j_call: TRBJ2-1
v_call: TRBV30
cdr3_aa: CAWSGELSDEQFF
cdr3_nt: TGTGCCTGGAGCGGGGAGCTTTCCGATGAGCAGTTCTTC

clone_size: -
d_call: -
j_call: TRBJ1-1
v_call: TRBV29-1
cdr3_aa: CSVWTASGEAFF
cdr3_nt: TGCAGCGTGTGGACAGCCTCAGGTGAAGCTTTCTTT

clone_size: -
d_call: -
j_call: TRBJ1-4
v_call: TRBV2
cdr3_aa: CASSYRDEKLFF
cdr3_nt: TGTGCCAGCAGTTACAGGGATGAAAAACTGTTTTTT

clone_size: -
d_call: -
j_call: TRBJ2-1
v_call: TRBV5-8
cdr3_aa: CASSLADRRSNEQFF
cdr3_nt: TGTGCCAGCAGCTTGGCCGACAGACGCTCCAATGAGCAGTTCTTC

clone_size: -
d_call: -
j_call: TRBJ2-1
v_call: TRBV6-5
cdr3_aa: CASSYGPNNEQFF
cdr3_nt: TGTGCCAGCAGTTACGGGCCGAACAATGAGCAGTTCTTC

clone_size: once
d_call: -
j_call: TRBJ2-7
v_call: TRBV13
cdr3_aa: CASSLGVPSSYEQYF
cdr3_nt: TGTGCCAGCAGCTTAGGGGTCCCGAGCTCCTACGAGCAGTACTTC

clone_size: -
d_call: TRBD1
j_call: TRBJ1-3
v_call: TRBV6-1
cdr3_aa: CASSLRQGARNTIYF
cdr3_nt: TGTGCCAGCAGTCTGCGACAGGGGGCTAGAAACACCATATATTTT

clone_size: -
d_call: -
j_call: TRBJ1-2
v_call: TRBV7-8
cdr3_aa: CASSLKSGADFYGYTF
cdr3_nt: TGTGCCAGCAGCTTGAAATCAGGGGCGGATTTCTATGGCTACACCTTC

clone_size: once
d_call: -
j_call: TRBJ2-1
v_call: TRBV10-2
cdr3_aa: CASSELAGAQFF
cdr3_nt: TGCGCCAGCAGTGAACTGGCGGGCGCGCAGTTCTTC

clone_size: few
d_call: -
j_call: TRBJ2-2
v_call: TRBV6-5
cdr3_aa: CASSYYEVMNTGELFF
cdr3_nt: TGTGCCAGCAGTTACTATGAGGTTATGAACACCGGGGAGCTGTTTTTT